This TCR beta chain stems from a study of blood T cell repertoires in COVID-19. Whole-study context: Acute-phase and convalescent COVID-19 samples originated in the United States, Italy and Spain. T cells, B-cell-depleted T cells, or PBMCs provided the cDNA or gDNA that served as material.

Trimming left V 0 bases short and J 4 bases short, with 3 bases between. The CDR3 runs 12 residues. Per the germline V gene, CDR1 is LGHDT and CDR2 is YNNKEL (reference sequence). Using immunoSEQ multiplex PCR, the repertoire was profiled, and TCRdb retains in-frame clones only, with some absent. The sample has 30,000 to 40,000 clones, around nine tenths seen once. The sample was peripheral blood. The receptor comes from a man aged 60 to 75 with active COVID-19. This chain uses TRBV3-1 (or the pseudogene TRBV3-2) with TRBJ1-2; D remains ambiguous. CDR3 residues: CASSQDGYGYTF. The CDR3 DNA is TGTGCCAGCAGCCAAGACGGCTATGGCTACACCTTC.